The clone carrying this T cell receptor (beta chain) occurred many times. The antigen is not known. Donors were all healthy Caucasians. TCRdb passed the 5' RACE reads through MiXCR, listing each CDR3 protein once. The repertoire includes 500,000 or so distinct CDR3 sequences, around 15% of them detected once, and approximately 0.98% sits in the top ten. The data were taken from a study of identical twins. Study-wide results and limits: Instead of following the same donors, the conclusions were based on cross-sectional statistical analysis. Models predicted too little out-of-frame TCR alpha sharing in monozygotic twins.

The same data also went into a second study, on yellow fever vaccine responses in identical twins. As that study records: Twins reportedly had a vaccine T cell response that seemed partly convergent, partly personalized.

Sequencing input: CD4+ T cells sorted from blood. The receptor's source is a woman under 30 in good health.

The CDR3 nucleotides are TGCGCCAGCAGCTTGGGTGTGGGGGACGGACCATACAATGAGCAGTTCTTC. Its protein is CASSLGVGDGPYNEQFF. This chain links TRBV5-1 with TRBJ2-1; D possibly matches TRBD1 or TRBD2 (5 bases each). V was cut by 0 bases and J by 4 bases, with 17 bases left in between. Germline CDR1 reads SGHRS; CDR2 reads YFSETQ. The CDR3 totals 17 residues.